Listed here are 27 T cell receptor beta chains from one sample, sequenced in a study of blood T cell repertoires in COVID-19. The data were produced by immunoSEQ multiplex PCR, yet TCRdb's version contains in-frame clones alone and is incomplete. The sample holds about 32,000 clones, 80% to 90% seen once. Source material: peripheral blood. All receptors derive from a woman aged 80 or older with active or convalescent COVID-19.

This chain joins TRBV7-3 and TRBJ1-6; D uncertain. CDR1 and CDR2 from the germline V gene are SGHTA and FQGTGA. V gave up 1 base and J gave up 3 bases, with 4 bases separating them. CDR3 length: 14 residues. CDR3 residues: CASSLNGYNSPLHF. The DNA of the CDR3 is TGTGCCAGCAGCTTAAACGGCTATAATTCACCCCTCCACTTT.

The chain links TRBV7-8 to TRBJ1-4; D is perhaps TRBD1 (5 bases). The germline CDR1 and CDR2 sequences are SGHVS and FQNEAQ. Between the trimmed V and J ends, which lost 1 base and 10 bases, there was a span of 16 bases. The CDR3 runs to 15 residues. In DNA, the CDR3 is TGTGCCAGCAGCTTAGTGGCGGGACCAAACGGAAAACTGTTTTTT. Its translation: CASSLVAGPNGKLFF.

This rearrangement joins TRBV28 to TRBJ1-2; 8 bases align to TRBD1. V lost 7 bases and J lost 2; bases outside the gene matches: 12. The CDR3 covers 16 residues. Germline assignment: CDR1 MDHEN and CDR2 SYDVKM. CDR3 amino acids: CASNAPNGQGNYGYTF. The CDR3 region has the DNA TGTGCCAGCAACGCGCCCAACGGACAGGGCAACTATGGCTACACCTTC.

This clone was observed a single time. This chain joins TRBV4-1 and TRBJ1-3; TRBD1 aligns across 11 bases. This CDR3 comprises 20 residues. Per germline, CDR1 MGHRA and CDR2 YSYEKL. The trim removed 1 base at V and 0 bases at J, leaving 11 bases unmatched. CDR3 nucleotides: TGCGCCAGCAGCCAAGTAACGGGACAGGGGGTGTTTAGCTCTGGAAACACCATATATTTT. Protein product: CASSQVTGQGVFSSGNTIYF.

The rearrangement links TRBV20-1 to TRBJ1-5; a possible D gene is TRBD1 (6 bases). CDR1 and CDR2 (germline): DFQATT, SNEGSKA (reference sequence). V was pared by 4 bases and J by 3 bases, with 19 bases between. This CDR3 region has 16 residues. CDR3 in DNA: TGCAGTGCTAATGAGATTGGCAGGGGCGCCAATCAGCCCCAGCATTTT. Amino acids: CSANEIGRGANQPQHF.

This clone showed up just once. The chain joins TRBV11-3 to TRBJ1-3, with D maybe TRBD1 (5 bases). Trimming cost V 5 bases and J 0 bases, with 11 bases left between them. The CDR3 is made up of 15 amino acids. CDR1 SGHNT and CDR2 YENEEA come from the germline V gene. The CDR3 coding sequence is TGTGCCAGCAGCACCAGGGCAGTCTCTGGAAACACCATATATTTT. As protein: CASSTRAVSGNTIYF.

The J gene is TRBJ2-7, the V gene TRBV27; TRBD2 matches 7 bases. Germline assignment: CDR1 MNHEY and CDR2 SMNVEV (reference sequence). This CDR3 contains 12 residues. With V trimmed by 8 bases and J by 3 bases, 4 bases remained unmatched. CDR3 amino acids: CASRGVRYEQYF. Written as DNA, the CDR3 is TGTGCCAGCCGGGGGGTCCGCTACGAGCAGTACTTC.

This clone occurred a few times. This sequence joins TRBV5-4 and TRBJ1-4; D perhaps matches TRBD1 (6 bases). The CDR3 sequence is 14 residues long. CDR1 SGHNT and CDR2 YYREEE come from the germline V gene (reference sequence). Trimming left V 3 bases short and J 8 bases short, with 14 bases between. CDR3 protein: CASSWGGSGEKLFF. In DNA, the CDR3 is TGTGCCAGCAGCTGGGGGGGCAGCGGCGAAAAACTGTTTTTT.

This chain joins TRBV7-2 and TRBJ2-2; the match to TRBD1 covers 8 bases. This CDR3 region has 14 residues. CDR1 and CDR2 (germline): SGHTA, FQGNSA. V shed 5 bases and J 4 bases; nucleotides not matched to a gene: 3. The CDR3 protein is CASSPQGATGELFF. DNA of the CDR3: TGTGCCAGCAGCCCGCAGGGGGCCACCGGGGAGCTGTTTTTT.

CDR3 sequence: CASSIKGGHRVPTSTF. CDR3 DNA: TGTGCCAGCAGTATTAAAGGGGGACACAGGGTCCCGACAAGCACCTTC. The chain links TRBV21-1 to TRBJ1-2; the table assigns TRBD1, which was not confirmed against the DNA. TRBV21-1 is classified as a pseudogene. The CDR3 spans 16 residues.

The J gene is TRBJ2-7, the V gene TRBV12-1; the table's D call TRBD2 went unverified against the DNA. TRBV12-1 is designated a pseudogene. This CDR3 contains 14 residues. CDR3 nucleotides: TGTGCCAGCAGCTTTGTACTAACCTCCTACGAGCAGTACTTC. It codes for CASSFVLTSYEQYF.

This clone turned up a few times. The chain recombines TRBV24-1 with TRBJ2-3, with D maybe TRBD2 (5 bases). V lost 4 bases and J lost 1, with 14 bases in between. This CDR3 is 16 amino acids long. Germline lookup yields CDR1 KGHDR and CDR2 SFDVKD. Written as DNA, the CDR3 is TGTGCCACCAGTGACCCCCCGGGCGGGCGCACAGATACGCAGTATTTT. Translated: CATSDPPGGRTDTQYF.

CDR3 region: CASSSGGGLTGYTF. The CDR3 DNA reads TGTGCCAGCAGCTCCGGGGGGGGCCTGACCGGCTACACCTTC. This sequence joins TRBV5-4 and TRBJ1-2, with D perhaps TRBD1 (6 bases). The ends were cut back, 3 bases at V and 8 bases at J, with 17 bases in the middle. The CDR3 contains 14 residues. CDR1 is SGHNT, CDR2 YYREEE, per germline (reference sequence).

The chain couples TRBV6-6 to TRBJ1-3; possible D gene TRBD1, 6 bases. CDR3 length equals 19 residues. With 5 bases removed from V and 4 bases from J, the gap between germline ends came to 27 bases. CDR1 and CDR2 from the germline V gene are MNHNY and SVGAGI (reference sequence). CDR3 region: CASSQRGWTELYQGNTIYF. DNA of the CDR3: TGTGCCAGCAGTCAGAGAGGTTGGACAGAACTCTATCAGGGAAACACCATATATTTT.

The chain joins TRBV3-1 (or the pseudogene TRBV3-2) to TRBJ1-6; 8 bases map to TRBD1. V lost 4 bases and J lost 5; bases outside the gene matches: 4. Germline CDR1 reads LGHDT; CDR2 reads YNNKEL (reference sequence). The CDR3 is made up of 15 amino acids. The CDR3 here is CASSPLTGDNSPLHF. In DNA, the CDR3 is TGTGCCAGCAGCCCGCTGACAGGGGATAATTCACCCCTCCACTTT.

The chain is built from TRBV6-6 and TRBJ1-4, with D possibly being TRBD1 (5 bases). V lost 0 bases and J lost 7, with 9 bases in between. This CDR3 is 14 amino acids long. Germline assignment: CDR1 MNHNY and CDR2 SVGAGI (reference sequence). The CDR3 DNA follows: TGTGCCAGCAGTTACTCGGACACCCGTGAAAAACTGTTTTTT. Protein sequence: CASSYSDTREKLFF.

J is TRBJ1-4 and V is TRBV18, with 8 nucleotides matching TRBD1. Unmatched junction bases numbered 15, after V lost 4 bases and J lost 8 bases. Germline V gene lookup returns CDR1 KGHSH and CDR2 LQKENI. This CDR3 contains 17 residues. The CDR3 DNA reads TGTGCCAGCTCACTATCCGGAGGTGGACAGGGCCTCGAAAAACTGTTTTTT. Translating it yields CASSLSGGGQGLEKLFF. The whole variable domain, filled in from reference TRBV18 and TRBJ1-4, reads NAGVMQNPRHLVRRRGQEARLRCSPMKGHSHVYWYRQLPEEGLKFMVYLQKENIIDESGMPKERFSAEFPKEGPSILRIQQVVRGDSAAYFCASSLSGGGQGLEKLFFGSGTQLSVL.

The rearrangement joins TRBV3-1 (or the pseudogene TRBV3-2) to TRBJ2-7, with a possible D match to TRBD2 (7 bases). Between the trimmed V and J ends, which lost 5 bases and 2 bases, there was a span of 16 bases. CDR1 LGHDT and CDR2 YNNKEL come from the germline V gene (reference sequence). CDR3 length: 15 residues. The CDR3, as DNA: TGTGCCAGCAGCAGACGAGGGGGGGCGGCCTACGAGCAGTACTTC. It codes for CASSRRGGAAYEQYF.

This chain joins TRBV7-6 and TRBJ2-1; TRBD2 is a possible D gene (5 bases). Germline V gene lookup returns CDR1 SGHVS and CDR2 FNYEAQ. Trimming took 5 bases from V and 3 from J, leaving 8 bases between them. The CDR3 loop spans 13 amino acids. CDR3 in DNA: TGTGCCAGCAGCCCGGGGTTCTACAATGAGCAGTTCTTC. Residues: CASSPGFYNEQFF. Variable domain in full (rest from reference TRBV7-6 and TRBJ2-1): GAGVSQSPRYKVTKRGQDVALRCDPISGHVSLYWYRQALGQGPEFLTYFNYEAQQDKSGLPNDRFSAERPEGSISTLTIQRTEQRDSAMYRCASSPGFYNEQFFGPGTRLTVL.

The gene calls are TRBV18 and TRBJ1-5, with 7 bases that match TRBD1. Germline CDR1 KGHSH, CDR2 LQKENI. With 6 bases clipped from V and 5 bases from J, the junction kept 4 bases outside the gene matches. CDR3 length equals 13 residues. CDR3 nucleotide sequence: TGTGCCAGCTCGCCTGACAGGGATCAGCCCCAGCATTTT. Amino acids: CASSPDRDQPQHF.

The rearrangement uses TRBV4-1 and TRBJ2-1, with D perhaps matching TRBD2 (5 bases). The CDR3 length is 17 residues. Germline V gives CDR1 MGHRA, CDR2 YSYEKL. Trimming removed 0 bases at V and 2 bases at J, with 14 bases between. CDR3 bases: TGCGCCAGCAGCCAAGATCCGACTATCTCGGCCTACAATGAGCAGTTCTTC. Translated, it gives CASSQDPTISAYNEQFF.

CDR3 loop: CASIQRGEQYF. CDR3 nucleotide sequence: TGTGCCAGCATACAGCGGGGTGAGCAGTACTTC. The chain couples TRBV2 to TRBJ2-7, with 7 bases that match TRBD2. Germline V gene lookup returns CDR1 SNHLY and CDR2 FYNNEI. After removal of 7 bases from V and 7 bases from J, the junction contained 4 bases not matched to a gene. The CDR3 runs to 11 residues.

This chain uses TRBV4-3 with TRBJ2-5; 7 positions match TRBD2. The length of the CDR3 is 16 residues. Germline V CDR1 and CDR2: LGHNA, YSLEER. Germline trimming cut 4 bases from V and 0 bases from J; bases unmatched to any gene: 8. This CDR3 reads CASSPRVAGNQETQYF. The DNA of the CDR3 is TGCGCCAGCAGCCCGCGGGTAGCGGGCAACCAAGAGACCCAGTACTTC.

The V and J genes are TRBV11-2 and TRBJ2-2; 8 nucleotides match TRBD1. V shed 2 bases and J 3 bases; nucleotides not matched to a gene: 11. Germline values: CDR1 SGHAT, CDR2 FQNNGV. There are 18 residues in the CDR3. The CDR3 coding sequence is TGTGCCAGCAGCTTAAATACGGACAGGGTATCCTACACCGGGGAGCTGTTTTTT. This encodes CASSLNTDRVSYTGELFF.

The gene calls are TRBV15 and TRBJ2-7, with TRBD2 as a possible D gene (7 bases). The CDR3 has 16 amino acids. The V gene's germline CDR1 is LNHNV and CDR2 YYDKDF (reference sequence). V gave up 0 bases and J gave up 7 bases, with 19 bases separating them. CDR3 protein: CATSRDGTGRVSEQYF. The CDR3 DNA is TGTGCCACCAGCAGAGATGGTACAGGGAGGGTGTCAGAGCAGTACTTC.

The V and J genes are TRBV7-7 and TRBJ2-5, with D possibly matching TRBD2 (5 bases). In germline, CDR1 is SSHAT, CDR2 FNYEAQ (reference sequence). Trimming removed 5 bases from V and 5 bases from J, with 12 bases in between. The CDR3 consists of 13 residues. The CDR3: CASSPDYSETQYF. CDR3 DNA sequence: TGTGCCAGCAGCCCTGACTACTCTGAGACCCAGTACTTC.

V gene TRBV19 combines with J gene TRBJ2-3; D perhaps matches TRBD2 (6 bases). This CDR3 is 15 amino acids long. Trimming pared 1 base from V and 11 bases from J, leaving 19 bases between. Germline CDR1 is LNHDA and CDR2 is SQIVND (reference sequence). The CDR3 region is CASSIGGPYGSVQYF. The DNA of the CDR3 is TGTGCCAGTAGTATAGGCGGGCCCTACGGGAGTGTGCAGTATTTT.